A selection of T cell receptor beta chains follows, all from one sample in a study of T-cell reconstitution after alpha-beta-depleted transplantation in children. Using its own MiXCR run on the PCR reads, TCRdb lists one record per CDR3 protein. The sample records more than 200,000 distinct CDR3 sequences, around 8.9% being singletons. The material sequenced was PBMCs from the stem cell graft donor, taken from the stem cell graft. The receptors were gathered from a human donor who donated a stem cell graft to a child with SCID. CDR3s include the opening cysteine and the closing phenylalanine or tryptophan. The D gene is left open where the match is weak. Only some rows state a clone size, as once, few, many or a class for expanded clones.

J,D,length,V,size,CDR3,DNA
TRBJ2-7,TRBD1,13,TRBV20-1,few,CSARGTGNYEQYF,TGCAGTGCTAGAGGGACAGGTAACTACGAGCAGTACTTC
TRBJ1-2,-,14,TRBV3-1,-,CASSPLGWNYGYTF,TGTGCCAGCAGCCCCCTCGGCTGGAACTATGGCTACACCTTC
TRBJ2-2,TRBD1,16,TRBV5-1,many,CASSLERTGNTGELFF,TGCGCCAGCAGCTTGGAGCGGACAGGGAACACCGGGGAGCTGTTTTTT
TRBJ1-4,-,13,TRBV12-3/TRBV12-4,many,CASGTAAGEKLFF,TGTGCCAGCGGGACTGCCGCCGGGGAAAAACTGTTTTTT
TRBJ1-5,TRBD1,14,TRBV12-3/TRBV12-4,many,CASSPGTGGAPQHF,TGTGCCAGCAGTCCCGGGACAGGGGGCGCCCCCCAGCATTTT
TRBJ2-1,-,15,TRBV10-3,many,CAISEPGGAYNEQFF,TGTGCCATCAGTGAGCCCGGAGGGGCCTACAATGAGCAGTTCTTC
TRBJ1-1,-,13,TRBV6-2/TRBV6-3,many,CASSYQSVTEAFF,TGTGCCAGCAGTTACCAGTCCGTCACTGAAGCTTTCTTT
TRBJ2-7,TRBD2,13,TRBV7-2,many,CASSSGQRGEQYF,TGTGCCAGCAGCTCGGGGCAGCGGGGCGAGCAGTACTTC
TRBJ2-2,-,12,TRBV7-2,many,CASSYLFGELFF,TGTGCCAGCAGCTATTTGTTCGGGGAGCTGTTTTTT
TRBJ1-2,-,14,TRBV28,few,CASSIRRTNYGYTF,TGTGCCAGCAGTATACGGAGGACTAACTATGGCTACACCTTC
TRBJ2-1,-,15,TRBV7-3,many,CASSPFESSYNEQFF,TGTGCCAGCAGCCCCTTCGAGAGCTCCTACAATGAGCAGTTCTTC
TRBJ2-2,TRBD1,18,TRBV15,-,CATSTQPYRQGGGGELFF,TGTGCCACCAGCACCCAACCATACAGACAGGGGGGTGGCGGGGAGCTGTTTTTT
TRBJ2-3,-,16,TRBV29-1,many,CSVIKQGGGRADTQYF,TGCAGCGTCATTAAACAGGGAGGGGGGAGGGCAGATACGCAGTATTTT
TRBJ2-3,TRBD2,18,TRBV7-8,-,CASSLPRGAGLGTDTQYF,TGTGCCAGCAGCTTACCGAGAGGAGCGGGACTAGGCACAGATACGCAGTATTTT
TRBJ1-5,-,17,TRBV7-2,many,CASSLAPADISNQPQHF,TGTGCCAGCAGCTTAGCGCCGGCAGATATCAGCAATCAGCCCCAGCATTTT
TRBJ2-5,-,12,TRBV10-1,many,CASSPVQETQYF,TGCGCCAGCAGTCCAGTGCAAGAGACCCAGTACTTC
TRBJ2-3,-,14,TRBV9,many,CASSLPAFTDTQYF,TGTGCCAGCAGCTTACCAGCCTTCACAGATACGCAGTATTTT
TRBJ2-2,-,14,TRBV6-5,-,CASSYSTGAGELFF,TGTGCCAGCAGTTACTCGACTGGGGCCGGGGAGCTGTTTTTT
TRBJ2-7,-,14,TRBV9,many,CASSVAPGAYEQYF,TGTGCCAGCAGCGTAGCCCCAGGGGCCTACGAGCAGTACTTC
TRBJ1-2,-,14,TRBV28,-,CASSSAGSDEGYTF,TGTGCCAGCAGTTCGGCGGGGTCCGATGAGGGCTACACCTTC
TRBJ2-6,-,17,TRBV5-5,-,CASSSLDGGAGANVLTF,TGTGCCAGCAGTTCTCTAGATGGCGGGGCTGGGGCCAACGTCCTGACTTTC
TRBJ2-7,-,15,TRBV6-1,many,CASSKPRATDYEQYF,TGTGCCAGCAGTAAACCCCGGGCGACCGACTACGAGCAGTACTTC